The T cell receptor (beta chain) described here comes from a study of identical twins. Study-level results: Excess twin sharing in beta out-of-frame sequences was weaker. Models came in too low on out-of-frame TCR alpha sharing in monozygotic twins.

As for this clonotype: Its antigen is not known.

There were only healthy Caucasians among the donors. Carrying unique molecular identifiers, the cDNA also gained a universal primer site through template switching. In TCRdb, the 5' RACE reads were re-called with MiXCR into one record per CDR3 protein. The repertoire holds 1.5 million to 2 million distinct CDR3 sequences, with more than 30% as singletons. V was cut by 0 bases and J by 6 bases, with 6 bases left in between. Germline CDR1 LGHNA, CDR2 YNFKEQ. The CDR3 consists of 12 residues. The gene calls are TRBV4-2 and TRBJ2-7, with D uncertain. This clonotype originated in a newborn girl in good health. Sample: cord blood. The CDR3 sequence: CASSQDFVEQYF. In DNA form, the CDR3 reads TGTGCCAGCAGCCAAGATTTCGTCGAGCAGTACTTC.